The next 5 T cell receptor beta chains were all read from a single sample in a study of T-cell reconstitution after alpha-beta-depleted transplantation in children. Molecular barcoding with unique molecular identifiers was used for the TCRbeta library. Each CDR3 protein gets one entry after TCRdb re-called the PCR reads with MiXCR. The table lists hundreds of thousands of distinct CDR3 sequences, around a tenth of them singletons. Sample: PBMCs, taken before TCRalphabeta/CD19-depleted stem cell transplant. The receptors were sampled from a boy in the first two years of life with acute myeloid leukemia, due to receive a stem cell transplant.

This clonotype was recorded many times. In DNA, the CDR3 is TGTGCCAGCAGGTCTCCACTAGCGGGACCCTACAATGAGCAGTTCTTC. It is translated as CASRSPLAGPYNEQFF. The genes are TRBV28 and TRBJ2-1, with 10 bases lining up with TRBD2. With 6 bases clipped from V and 2 bases from J, the junction kept 7 bases outside the gene matches. Germline assignment: CDR1 MDHEN and CDR2 SYDVKM. The CDR3 spans 16 residues.

This clonotype was counted many times. In DNA form, the CDR3 reads TGTGCCAGCAGCCAAGCCAAGTTCCACGAGCAGTACTTC. Protein: CASSQAKFHEQYF. The V call is TRBV4-2, the J call TRBJ2-7; the D is unclear. The CDR3 has 13 residues. The V end was cut by 1 base, the J end by 5 bases, with 9 bases between. Germline values: CDR1 LGHNA, CDR2 YNFKEQ.

The table lists this clonotype with many counts. V is TRBV20-1 and J is TRBJ2-5; D gene ambiguous. The CDR3 spans 11 residues. The germline gives CDR1 DFQATT, CDR2 SNEGSKA (reference sequence). The ends were cut back, 1 base at V and 4 bases at J, with 4 bases in the middle. Here the CDR3 reads CSARVRETQYF. The CDR3 bases are TGCAGTGCTAGAGTGCGAGAGACCCAGTACTTC.

The table lists this clonotype with many counts. The J gene is TRBJ2-5, the V gene TRBV3-1; 7 bases are shared with TRBD2. The germline V gene has CDR1 LGHDT and CDR2 YNNKEL (reference sequence). V was pared by 1 base and J by 4 bases, with 3 bases of the junction left unmatched. The CDR3 contains 14 residues. CDR3 coding DNA: TGTGCCAGCAGCCAAGCGGGGGGAGGAGAGACCCAGTACTTC. It yields the protein CASSQAGGGETQYF.

The chain joins TRBV12-3 or TRBV12-4 to TRBJ2-2; perhaps TRBD2 as D (5 bases). The CDR3 runs to 14 residues. The V end was cut by 3 bases, the J end by 3 bases, with 8 bases between. DNA for the CDR3: TGTGCCAGCAGTTTGCCGGGGTACACCGGGGAGCTGTTTTTT. Translating gives CASSLPGYTGELFF.